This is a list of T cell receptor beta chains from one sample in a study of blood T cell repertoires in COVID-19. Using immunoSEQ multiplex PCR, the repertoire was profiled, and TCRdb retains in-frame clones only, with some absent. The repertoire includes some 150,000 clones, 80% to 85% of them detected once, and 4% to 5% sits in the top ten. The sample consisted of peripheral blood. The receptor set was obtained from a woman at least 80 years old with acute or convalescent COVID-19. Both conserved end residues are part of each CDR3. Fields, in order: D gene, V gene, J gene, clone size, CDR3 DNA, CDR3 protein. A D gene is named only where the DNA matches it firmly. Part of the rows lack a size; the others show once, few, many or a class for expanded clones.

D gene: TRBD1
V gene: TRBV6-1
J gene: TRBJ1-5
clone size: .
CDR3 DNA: TGTGCCAGCAGTGAAACAGGGGGTCCCCTAACGCCCCAGCATTTT
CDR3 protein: CASSETGGPLTPQHF

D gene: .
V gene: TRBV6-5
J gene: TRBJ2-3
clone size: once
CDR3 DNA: TGTGCCAGCAGTTATTCGGCGGATTCTAGCACAGATACGCAGTATTTT
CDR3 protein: CASSYSADSSTDTQYF

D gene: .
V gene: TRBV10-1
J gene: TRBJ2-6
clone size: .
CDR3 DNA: TGCGCCAGCAGTGACGCCGGGACACCGTCTGGGGCCAACGTCCTGACTTTC
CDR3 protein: CASSDAGTPSGANVLTF

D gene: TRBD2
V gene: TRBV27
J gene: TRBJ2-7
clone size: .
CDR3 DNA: TGTGCCAGTCAGCGGGGGTTTGGGCCCTACGAGCAGTACTTC
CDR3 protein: CASQRGFGPYEQYF

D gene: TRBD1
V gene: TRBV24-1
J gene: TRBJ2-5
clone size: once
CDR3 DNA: TGTGCCACCAGTGACCTGACAGGGAACGGCGAGACCCAGTACTTC
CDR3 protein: CATSDLTGNGETQYF

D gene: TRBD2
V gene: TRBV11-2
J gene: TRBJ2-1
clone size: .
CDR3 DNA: TGTGCCAGCAGCTTCTCTCTGTACGGCGGGAGGGCCCTCAGGAATGAGCAGTTCTTC
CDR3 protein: CASSFSLYGGRALRNEQFF

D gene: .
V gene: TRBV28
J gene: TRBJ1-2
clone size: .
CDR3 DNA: TGTGCCAGCAGTTTAGCAGGGAACTATGGCTACACCTTC
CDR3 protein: CASSLAGNYGYTF

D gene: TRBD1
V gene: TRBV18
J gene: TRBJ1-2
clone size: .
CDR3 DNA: TGTGCCAGCTCACGACCGGGACAGGAGGATGGCTACACCTTC
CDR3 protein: CASSRPGQEDGYTF

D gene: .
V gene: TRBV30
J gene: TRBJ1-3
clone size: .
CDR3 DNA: TGTGCCTGGACCAGGACAAAAAGTTTGTCTGGAAACACCATATATTTT
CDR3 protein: CAWTRTKSLSGNTIYF

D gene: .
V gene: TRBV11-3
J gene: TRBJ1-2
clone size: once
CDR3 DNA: TGTGCCAGCAGCAATATCAGGGGTTCCTCTGGCTACACCTTC
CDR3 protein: CASSNIRGSSGYTF

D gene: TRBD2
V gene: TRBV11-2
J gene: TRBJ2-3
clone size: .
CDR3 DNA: TGTGCCAGCAGCTTATATAGCGGGTTCGACACAGATACGCAGTATTTT
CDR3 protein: CASSLYSGFDTDTQYF

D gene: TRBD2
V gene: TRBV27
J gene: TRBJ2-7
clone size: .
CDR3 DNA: TGTGCCAGCAGTTCCCCGTCCCGACTAGCCTTACTCAGCGAGCAGTACTTC
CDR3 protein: CASSSPSRLALLSEQYF

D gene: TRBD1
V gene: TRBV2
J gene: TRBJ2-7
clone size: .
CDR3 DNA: TGTGCCAGCGGGGTGGGGGGACAGGGTATCGACGAGCAGTACTTC
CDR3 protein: CASGVGGQGIDEQYF

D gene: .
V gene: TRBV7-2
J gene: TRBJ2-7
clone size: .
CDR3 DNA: TGTGCCAGCAGCGTGCCCCCGGGCTCCTACGAGCAGTACTTC
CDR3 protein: CASSVPPGSYEQYF

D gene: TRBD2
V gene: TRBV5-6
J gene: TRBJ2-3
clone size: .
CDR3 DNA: TGTGCCAGCAGCTTGGGCGGGGGGTTGGATACGCAGTATTTT
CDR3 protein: CASSLGGGLDTQYF

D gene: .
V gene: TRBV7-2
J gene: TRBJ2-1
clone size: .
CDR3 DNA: TGTGCCAGCAGCTCCGGTTCCTGGGAGCAGTTCTTC
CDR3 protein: CASSSGSWEQFF

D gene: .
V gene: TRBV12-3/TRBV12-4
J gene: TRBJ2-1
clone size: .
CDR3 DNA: TGTGCCAGCAGTTTAAGGGGCGAAGGTGAGCAGTTCTTC
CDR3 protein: CASSLRGEGEQFF

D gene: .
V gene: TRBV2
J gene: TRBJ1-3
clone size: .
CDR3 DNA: TGTGCCAGCAGTGACCCTCTGAGGGGGTACAGTGGAAACACCATATATTTT
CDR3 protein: CASSDPLRGYSGNTIYF

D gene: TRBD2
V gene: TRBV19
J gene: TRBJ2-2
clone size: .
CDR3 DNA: TGTGCCAGTAGTTCGGGTAGCAGCGGGAGGGGAGGGGAGCTGTTTTTT
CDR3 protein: CASSSGSSGRGGELFF

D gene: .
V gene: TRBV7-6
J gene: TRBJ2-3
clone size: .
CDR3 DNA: TGTGCCAGCAGCCCACAATATTCCGATACGCAGTATTTT
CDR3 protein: CASSPQYSDTQYF

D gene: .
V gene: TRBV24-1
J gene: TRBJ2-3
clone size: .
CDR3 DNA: TGTGCCACCAGTGATTTGGGGCAACCAGATACGCAGTATTTT
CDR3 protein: CATSDLGQPDTQYF

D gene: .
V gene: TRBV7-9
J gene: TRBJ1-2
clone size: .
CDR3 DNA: TGTGCCAGCAGCAGAGGGAGATTTCCACTACGTTCTCGGGGTTATGGCTACACCTTC
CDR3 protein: CASSRGRFPLRSRGYGYTF

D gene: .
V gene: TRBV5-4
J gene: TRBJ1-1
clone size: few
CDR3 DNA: TGTGCCAGCCGGCGGCGTGGGGGAGGGAACACTGAAGCTTTCTTT
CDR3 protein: CASRRRGGGNTEAFF

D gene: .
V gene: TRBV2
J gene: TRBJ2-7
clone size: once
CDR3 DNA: TGTGCCAGCATTCGGGGTACCCACGAGCAGTACTTC
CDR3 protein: CASIRGTHEQYF

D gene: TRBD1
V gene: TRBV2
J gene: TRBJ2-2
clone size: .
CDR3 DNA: TGTGCCAGCAGAGTACAGGGGGCCGGGGAGCTGTTTTTT
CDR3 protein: CASRVQGAGELFF

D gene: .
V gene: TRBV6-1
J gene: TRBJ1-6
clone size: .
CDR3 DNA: TGTGCCAGCAGTGAACAGGAGGGGGGGGTACCCCACTTT
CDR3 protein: CASSEQEGGVPHF

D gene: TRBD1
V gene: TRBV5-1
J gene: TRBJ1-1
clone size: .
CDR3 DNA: TGCGCCAGCAGCTTGGAAGGGGGCTTAACCCACACTGAAGCTTTCTTT
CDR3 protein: CASSLEGGLTHTEAFF

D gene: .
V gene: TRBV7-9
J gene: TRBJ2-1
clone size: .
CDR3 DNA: TGTGCCAGCACCAATCCGACGACATTCCACCCACAACGCTTCGATGAGCAGTTCTTC
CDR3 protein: CASTNPTTFHPQRFDEQFF

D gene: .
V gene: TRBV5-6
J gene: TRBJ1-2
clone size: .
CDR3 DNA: TGTTGGCGGCAGCTTGAGACGCCAGACTATGGCTACACCTTC
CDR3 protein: CWRQLETPDYGYTF